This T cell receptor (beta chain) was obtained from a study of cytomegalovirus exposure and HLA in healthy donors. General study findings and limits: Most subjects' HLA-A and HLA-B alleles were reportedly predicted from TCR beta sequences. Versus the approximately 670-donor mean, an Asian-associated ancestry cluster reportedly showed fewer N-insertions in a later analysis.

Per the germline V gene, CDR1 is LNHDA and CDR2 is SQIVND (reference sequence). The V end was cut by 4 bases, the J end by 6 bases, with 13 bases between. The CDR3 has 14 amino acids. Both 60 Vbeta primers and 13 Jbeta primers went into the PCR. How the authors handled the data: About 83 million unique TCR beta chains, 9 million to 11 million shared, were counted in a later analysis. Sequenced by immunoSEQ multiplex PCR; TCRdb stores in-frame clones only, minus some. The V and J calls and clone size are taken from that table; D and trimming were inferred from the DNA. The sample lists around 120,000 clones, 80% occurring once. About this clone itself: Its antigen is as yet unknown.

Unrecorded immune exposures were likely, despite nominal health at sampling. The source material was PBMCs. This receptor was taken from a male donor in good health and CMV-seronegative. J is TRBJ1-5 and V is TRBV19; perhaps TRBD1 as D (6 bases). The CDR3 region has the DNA TGTGCCAGTAGTACCACAGGGTCGGGTCAGCCCCAGCATTTT. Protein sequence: CASSTTGSGQPQHF. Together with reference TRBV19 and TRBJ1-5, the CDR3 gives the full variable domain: DGGITQSPKYLFRKEGQNVTLSCEQNLNHDAMYWYRQDPGQGLRLIYYSQIVNDFQKGDIAEGYSVSREKKESFPLTVTSAQKNPTAFYLCASSTTGSGQPQHFGDGTRLSIL.